The TCR beta chain described here comes from a study of CD8+CD57+ T cells in acquired aplastic anemia. Study-wide context: Recorded DNA amounts for sorted CD4+ and CD8+ cells had an average of approximately 3 ug.

With regard to this clonotype: Its cognate antigen is unknown.

The patients chosen for sequencing had shown expansion of CD8+CD57+ cells (detected by flow cytometry). Severe acquired aplastic anemia was diagnosed in all patients. At the time of blood sampling, patients had not yet received any therapy. Broader study findings: Both patients and controls carried the same twenty-nine CD8+ CDR3 sequences.

The CDR3 covers 16 residues. Germline trimming cut 2 bases from V and 5 bases from J; bases unmatched to any gene: 11. Germline CDR1 PRHDT, CDR2 FYEKMQ (reference sequence). According to the study, genomic DNA was the template for TCR beta VDJ and CDR3 profiling. TCRdb called the reads again in MiXCR, with one record for every CDR3 protein. The sample includes just over 150,000 distinct CDR3 sequences, about 50% of them seen just once. The V call is TRBV13, the J call TRBJ2-5; 7 bases line up with TRBD2. The sequencing input was sorted CD4+, CD8+, or CD8+CD57+ T cells (not recorded which) from PBMCs. The sequence was collected from a human donor with aplastic anemia. CDR3 in DNA: TGTGCCAGCAGCTTAAGAGGGACTACCCTCGGGGAGACCCAGTACTTC. Translation gives CASSLRGTTLGETQYF.